The 25 T cell receptor beta chains below come from one sample, sequenced in a study of resident and recirculating memory T cells in vitiligo. Method: immunoSEQ multiplex PCR; TCRdb's copy keeps in-frame clones and lacks some. The sample lists tens of thousands of clones, about 90% occurring once. The source material was blood. These receptors all stem from a male donor with vitiligo.

The chain is built from TRBV6-6 and TRBJ1-2; D may be TRBD1 (5 bases). Germline assignment: CDR1 MNHNY and CDR2 SVGAGI (reference sequence). V lost 4 bases to trimming and J lost 5 bases, with 17 bases between them. CDR3 length: 15 amino acids. Written as DNA, the CDR3 is TGTGCCAGCAGTTCCCCCCAGGGAAATCAATATGGCTACACCTTC. Translating gives CASSSPQGNQYGYTF.

This chain uses TRBV7-9 with TRBJ1-3; D is unresolved. Trimming took off 5 bases at V and 0 bases at J, with 8 bases between the two ends. The CDR3 sequence is 14 residues long. The germline CDR1 and CDR2 sequences are SEHNR and FQNEAQ (reference sequence). The CDR3 protein is CASSISSSGNTIYF. CDR3 sequence (DNA): TGTGCCAGCAGCATTAGTAGCTCTGGAAACACCATATATTTT.

The rearrangement uses TRBV9 and TRBJ2-6; D is unresolved. This CDR3 is built from 17 residues. Trimming pared 0 bases from V and 4 bases from J, leaving 14 bases between. The germline V gene encodes CDR1 SGDLS and CDR2 YYNGEE. The CDR3 DNA sequence: TGTGCCAGCAGCGTAGCCCCCTATTATGAGGGGGCCAACGTCCTGACTTTC. Translation: CASSVAPYYEGANVLTF.

A single count supports this clone. The chain is built from TRBV9 and TRBJ2-7, with TRBD2 matching 14 bases. The CDR3 has 15 residues. Germline assignment: CDR1 SGDLS and CDR2 YYNGEE. V shed 2 bases, J shed 5 bases, and the junction held 3 bases outside the gene matches. The CDR3 here is CASSVRTSGRNEQYF. The DNA for the CDR3 is TGTGCCAGCAGCGTCCGGACTAGCGGGAGGAACGAGCAGTACTTC. The full variable domain, its missing parts supplied by reference TRBV9 and TRBJ2-7, is DSGVTQTPKHLITATGQRVTLRCSPRSGDLSVYWYQQSLDQGLQFLIQYYNGEERAKGNILERFSAQQFPDLHSELNLSSLELGDSALYFCASSVRTSGRNEQYFGPGTRLTVT.

CDR3 sequence (DNA): TGCGCCAGCAGTGAGTTGGGGCACGAGCAGTACTTC. Translated, it gives CASSELGHEQYF. J is TRBJ2-7 and V is TRBV10-1; D is possibly TRBD1 (5 bases). CDR1 and CDR2 from the germline V gene are WNHNN and SYGVQD (reference sequence). The V and J ends lost 1 base and 5 bases respectively, with 6 bases between them. The CDR3 runs 12 residues.

The V call is TRBV27, the J call TRBJ1-1; the match to TRBD1 covers 8 bases. J gave up 5 bases and V 5 bases, and 13 bases lay outside the gene matches. The CDR3 is 16 residues long. Germline lookup yields CDR1 MNHEY and CDR2 SMNVEV (reference sequence). The CDR3 region has the DNA TGTGCCAGCAGTCCTACGCCCCGGACAGGGCGGACTGAAGCTTTCTTT. Translating gives CASSPTPRTGRTEAFF.

This chain joins TRBV28 and TRBJ2-7; tentatively, D is TRBD2 (5 bases). Germline values: CDR1 MDHEN, CDR2 SYDVKM. This CDR3 is 12 amino acids long. The V gene lost 8 bases and the J gene lost 4 bases, with 12 bases spanning the gap. CDR3 nucleotide sequence: TGTGCCAGCGAGGGAATAGGGTACGAGCAGTACTTC. Protein sequence: CASEGIGYEQYF.

The gene calls are TRBV5-1 and TRBJ1-1; the match to TRBD1 covers 10 bases. CDR1 SGHRS and CDR2 YFSETQ come from the germline V gene. The CDR3 sequence is 15 residues long. V lost 4 bases, J lost 3 bases, and 6 bases stayed unmatched. The CDR3 DNA reads as TGCGCCAGCAGCCGGACAGGGGGTGGGGACACTGAAGCTTTCTTT. The encoded protein is CASSRTGGGDTEAFF.

This clone is a singleton in its sample. The J gene is TRBJ2-1, the V gene TRBV30, with a possible D match to TRBD2 (7 bases). The CDR3 has 14 amino acids. Trimming left V 1 base short and J 7 bases short, with 14 bases between. CDR1 and CDR2 from the germline V gene are GTSNPN and SVGIG (reference sequence). The CDR3 spells CAWSAGGTPNEQFF. The CDR3 nucleotides read TGTGCCTGGAGTGCGGGGGGCACCCCGAATGAGCAGTTCTTC.

This clone has only one observation. J is TRBJ2-1 and V is TRBV6-1; the match to TRBD2 covers 13 bases. The CDR3 spans 16 residues. CDR1 and CDR2 (germline): MNHNS, SASEGT. V gave up 3 bases and J gave up 14 bases; unmatched junction bases: 13. In nucleotides, the CDR3 is TGTGCCAGCAGTGACGCACTAGCGGGAGGGAAAGGGAGGGAGTTCTTC. This encodes CASSDALAGGKGREFF.

V and J are TRBV28 and TRBJ2-6; weak D call: TRBD2 (7 bases). V was shortened by 4 bases and J by 4 bases, with 11 bases between the two germline ends. Germline loops: CDR1 MDHEN, CDR2 SYDVKM. This CDR3 spans 15 amino acids. The CDR3 DNA sequence: TGTGCCAGCAGTTCGGGGGGCGAAGGGGCCAACGTCCTGACTTTC. Its protein product is CASSSGGEGANVLTF.

The V and J genes are TRBV7-3 and TRBJ2-2; 8 bases line up with TRBD2. The germline CDR1 and CDR2 sequences are SGHTA and FQGTGA. CDR3 length: 16 residues. Losses at the gene ends were 4 bases for V and 2 bases for J; bases not matched to a gene: 6. The chain's CDR3 is CASSYTSGRNTGELFF. DNA for the CDR3: TGTGCCAGCAGCTATACTAGCGGTAGAAACACCGGGGAGCTGTTTTTT.

The chain is built from TRBV29-1 and TRBJ2-2; 10 nucleotides line up with TRBD1. The CDR3 has 15 amino acids. The germline CDR1 and CDR2 sequences are SQVTM and ANQGSEA. The trim removed 6 bases at V and 1 base at J, leaving 5 bases unmatched. The CDR3 bases are TGCAGCGTCGGGGGGACAGGGGAGAACACCGGGGAGCTGTTTTTT. It codes for CSVGGTGENTGELFF.

CDR3 in amino acids: CASSTLRGEDEQFF. The CDR3 DNA follows: TGTGCCAGCAGTACCCTTCGGGGGGAGGATGAGCAGTTCTTC. The chain couples TRBV6-5 to TRBJ2-1; 7 bases agree with TRBD2. V lost 5 bases to trimming and J lost 8 bases; unmatched junction nucleotides: 9. CDR3 length equals 14 residues. The germline gives CDR1 MNHEY, CDR2 SVGAGI.

This clone was observed a single time. The J gene is TRBJ2-7, the V gene TRBV27; 11 bases fit TRBD1. CDR1 is MNHEY and CDR2 is SMNVEV in the germline V gene (reference sequence). The ends lost 0 bases at V and 3 bases at J; junction bases unmatched: 1. This CDR3 has 15 amino acids. CDR3 in DNA: TGTGCCAGCAGTTTATCTGGGACAGGGGGCTACGAGCAGTACTTC. Amino acids: CASSLSGTGGYEQYF.

V and J are TRBV28 and TRBJ1-2, with unresolved D. This CDR3 comprises 13 residues. V shed 3 bases and J shed 0 bases, with 5 bases lying between them. The germline V gene encodes CDR1 MDHEN and CDR2 SYDVKM. This CDR3 is CASSFPANYGYTF. CDR3 nucleotides: TGTGCCAGCAGTTTCCCCGCTAACTATGGCTACACCTTC.

The V and J genes are TRBV2 and TRBJ1-5, with TRBD1 matching 10 bases. Germline loops: CDR1 SNHLY, CDR2 FYNNEI. V was pared by 6 bases and J by 7 bases, with 12 bases of the junction left unmatched. The CDR3 is 16 residues long. The CDR3 sequence is CASSATRQGAPQPQHF. As DNA, the CDR3 is TGTGCCAGCAGCGCAACCCGACAGGGGGCACCCCAGCCCCAGCATTTT.

The genes are TRBV5-5 and TRBJ2-1, with a weak D call TRBD2 (6 bases). V was clipped by 2 bases and J by 0 bases, with 9 bases between them. The germline gives CDR1 SGHKS, CDR2 YYEKEE (reference sequence). This CDR3 comprises 15 residues. Here the CDR3 reads CASSFLAHSYNEQFF. The CDR3 DNA reads as TGTGCCAGCAGCTTCCTAGCGCACTCCTACAATGAGCAGTTCTTC.

The V gene is TRBV4-1, the J gene TRBJ2-1; D unresolved. CDR3 length equals 14 residues. The germline V gene encodes CDR1 MGHRA and CDR2 YSYEKL. The V gene lost 4 bases and the J gene lost 7 bases, with 14 bases spanning the gap. CDR3 sequence reads: CASSPYREWNEQFF. For the CDR3, the DNA is TGCGCCAGCAGCCCCTATCGCGAGTGGAATGAGCAGTTCTTC.

The J gene is TRBJ2-1, the V gene TRBV9; 11 bases agree with TRBD2. This CDR3 spans 15 amino acids. J lost 10 bases, V lost 4 bases, and 10 bases had no gene match. Germline V gives CDR1 SGDLS, CDR2 YYNGEE. The CDR3 is CASSPPSGRTLEQFF. The CDR3 DNA reads as TGTGCCAGCAGCCCTCCTAGCGGGAGGACCCTCGAGCAGTTCTTC.

V usage is TRBV5-6 and J usage is TRBJ2-7; 8 bases map to TRBD2. Germline V lookup: CDR1 SGHDT, CDR2 YYEEEE. V shed 3 bases, J shed 2 bases, and the junction held 13 bases outside the gene matches. The CDR3 consists of 17 residues. The CDR3 DNA reads TGTGCCAGCAGCTGGCGGGGGGCTGCGGACAGAGCCTACGAGCAGTACTTC. Translating gives CASSWRGAADRAYEQYF.

V is TRBV25-1 and J is TRBJ1-1, with 10 bases lining up with TRBD1. Trimming at V came to 5 bases and at J to 1 base, leaving 1 base not matched to a gene. Germline values: CDR1 MGHDK, CDR2 SYGVNS. This CDR3 spans 14 amino acids. The CDR3 spells CASSRTGGNTEAFF. CDR3 sequence (DNA): TGTGCCAGCAGTCGGACAGGGGGGAACACTGAAGCTTTCTTT.

This clone was recorded once. This chain links TRBV4-1 with TRBJ1-1, with 10 bases identical to TRBD1. CDR1 MGHRA and CDR2 YSYEKL come from the germline V gene. CDR3 size: 18 residues. The trim removed 3 bases at V and 2 bases at J, leaving 12 bases unmatched. Here the CDR3 reads CASSHSNFRQGANTEAFF. The CDR3 bases are TGCGCCAGCAGCCACTCCAACTTCAGACAGGGGGCTAACACTGAAGCTTTCTTT.

The chain is built from TRBV27 and TRBJ2-7; TRBD2 agrees at 9 bases. The junction had 9 bases not matched to a gene; V was cut back by 0 bases and J by 6 bases. There are 16 residues in the CDR3. Germline V gene sequence: CDR1 MNHEY, CDR2 SMNVEV (reference sequence). Written as DNA, the CDR3 is TGTGCCAGCAGTTTATCGGCGGGAGGGCCCTTCCGCGAGCAGTACTTC. This encodes CASSLSAGGPFREQYF.

The chain recombines TRBV9 with TRBJ2-1; possibly TRBD2 for D (6 bases). The CDR3 extends over 14 amino acids. The germline V and J ends were trimmed by 3 bases and 11 bases, with 18 bases remaining between them. CDR1 is SGDLS and CDR2 is YYNGEE in the germline V gene. The CDR3 nucleotides read TGTGCCAGCAGCGGGGGACTTCCGTACGAGAAGCAGTTCTTC. Translated: CASSGGLPYEKQFF.